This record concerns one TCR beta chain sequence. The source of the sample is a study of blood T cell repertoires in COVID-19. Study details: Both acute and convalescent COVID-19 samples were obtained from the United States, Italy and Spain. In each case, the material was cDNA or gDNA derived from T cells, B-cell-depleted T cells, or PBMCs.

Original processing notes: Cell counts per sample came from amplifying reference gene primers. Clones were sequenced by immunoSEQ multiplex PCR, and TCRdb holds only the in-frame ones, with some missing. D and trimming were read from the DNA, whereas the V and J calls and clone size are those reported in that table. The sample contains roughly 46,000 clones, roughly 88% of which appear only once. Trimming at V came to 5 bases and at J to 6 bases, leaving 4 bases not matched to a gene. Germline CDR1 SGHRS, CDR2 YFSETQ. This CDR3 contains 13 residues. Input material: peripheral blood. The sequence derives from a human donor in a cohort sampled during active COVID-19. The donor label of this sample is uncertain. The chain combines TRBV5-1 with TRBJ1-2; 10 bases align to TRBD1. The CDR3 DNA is TGCGCCAGCAGACCCGGGACAGGGGATGGCTACACCTTC. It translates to CASRPGTGDGYTF.